This T cell receptor beta chain derives from a study of shared clonotypes between healthy human individuals. Whole-study results and caveats: Though the depth was large, rarefaction showed that sorted-subset sequencing was incomplete.

Points on this clone: The antigen is unknown.

The split of CD4+ cells yielded CD45RA+ naive and CD45RA-negative memory subsets. Evenly divided among several immunoSEQ plates was the genomic DNA of each subset. In the authors' workflow: ImmunoSEQ junction-only sequences lacked quality scores, so their filtering differed. Using immunoSEQ multiplex PCR, the repertoire was profiled, and TCRdb retains in-frame clones only, with some absent. That table is the source of V, J and clone size, and D and trimming were worked out from the DNA. The profile shows over 2 million clones, 92% of them singletons. Germline V gene lookup returns CDR1 MNHEY and CDR2 SVGAGI. Unmatched junction bases numbered 9, after V lost 5 bases and J lost 5 bases. CDR3 length: 15 residues.

This clonotype was sampled from a man between 18 and 35 years old in good health. Some clones in this sample may be carry-over from other donors' samples. Sample: naive CD4+ T cells from PBMCs. Specified subset: CD45RA+ positively selected. This chain uses TRBV6-5 with TRBJ1-5, with 7 bases aligning to TRBD1. DNA for the CDR3: TGTGCCAGCAGTATAACAGGGGTTAGGGATCAGCCCCAGCATTTT. It is translated as CASSITGVRDQPQHF.